This T cell receptor (beta chain) was profiled in a study of T cell repertoires in cytomegalovirus infection. In the case of this clonotype: The target antigen is unknown.

CDR1 SGHAT and CDR2 FQNNGV come from the germline V gene. V shed 4 bases and J 6 bases; nucleotides not matched to a gene: 5. CDR3 size: 14 residues. TCRdb processed the reads anew with MiXCR; each CDR3 protein has one entry. The table lists hundreds of thousands of distinct CDR3 sequences, 25% to 35% of them singletons. The chain links TRBV11-2 to TRBJ2-1, with 8 nucleotides matching TRBD2. This TCR derives from a human donor in good health (CMV status not recorded). Some clones in this sample may be carry-over from other donors' samples. The source was cultured PBMCs, collected from culture after CMV antigen stimulation. The CDR3 here is CASSSRGGGNEQFF. CDR3 nucleotides: TGTGCCAGCAGCTCCCGGGGGGGCGGCAATGAGCAGTTCTTC.